These T cell receptor beta chains were read from a single sample in a study of cytomegalovirus exposure and HLA in healthy donors. Here immunoSEQ multiplex PCR was the method, and the copy in TCRdb shows in-frame clones only, minus some. Of some 180,000 clones listed, approximately 80% are singletons. Sequencing used PBMCs. These receptors all come from a woman in her 30s in good health and CMV-seropositive. Each CDR3 is given with its conserved first and last residue. Fields, in order: J gene, D gene, clone size, V gene, CDR3 protein, CDR3 DNA. A D gene is named only where the DNA matches it firmly. Size is stated for part of the rows, as once, few or many counts, or as a class when the clone is expanded.

>TRBJ2-3|.|.|TRBV10-3
CAIRAGGSGGTDTQYF
TGTGCCATCAGAGCAGGAGGGAGTGGGGGCACAGATACGCAGTATTTT
>TRBJ2-3|TRBD2|.|TRBV28
CASSFTFLAGHTQYF
TGTGCCAGCAGTTTCACCTTCCTAGCGGGACATACGCAGTATTTT
>TRBJ2-7|TRBD1|once|TRBV6-1
CASRLGQGGSYEQYF
TGTGCCAGCAGACTCGGACAGGGGGGCTCCTACGAGCAGTACTTC
>TRBJ2-7|TRBD2|.|TRBV6-6
CASSYATSGGTYEQYF
TGTGCCAGCAGTTACGCAACTAGCGGGGGGACCTACGAGCAGTACTTC
>TRBJ2-7|TRBD1|.|TRBV29-1
CSVGDSYYEQYF
TGCAGCGTGGGGGACAGCTACTACGAGCAGTACTTC
>TRBJ1-4|.|.|TRBV21-1
CASSKARGGATNEKLFF
TGTGCCAGCAGCAAAGCGCGAGGAGGGGCAACTAATGAAAAACTGTTTTTT
>TRBJ1-3|.|few|TRBV7-9
CASSSTRVSGNTIYF
TGTGCCAGCAGCTCGACCAGGGTGAGCGGAAACACCATATATTTT
>TRBJ2-2|TRBD1|.|TRBV5-6
CASSYGTGVTGELFF
TGTGCCAGCAGCTACGGGACAGGGGTGACCGGGGAGCTGTTTTTT
>TRBJ2-7|.|.|TRBV27
CASSLKGQSYEQYF
TGTGCCAGCAGTTTAAAGGGGCAGAGCTACGAGCAGTACTTC
>TRBJ2-1|.|few|TRBV2
CASERETYNEQFF
TGTGCCAGCGAACGGGAAACCTACAATGAGCAGTTCTTC
>TRBJ2-1|TRBD2|.|TRBV7-2
CASRHRVWASGSNEQFF
TGTGCCAGCAGACATAGGGTTTGGGCTAGCGGGAGCAATGAGCAGTTCTTC
>TRBJ2-7|.|.|TRBV10-1
CASSERQIPYEQYF
TGCGCCAGCAGTGAGAGACAGATTCCCTACGAGCAGTACTTC
>TRBJ2-7|TRBD1|.|TRBV4-2
CASSQQRDRGFYEQYF
TGTGCCAGCAGCCAGCAGCGGGACAGGGGGTTTTACGAGCAGTACTTC
>TRBJ2-7|TRBD1|.|TRBV6-5
CASSYSPTGGRDEQYF
TGTGCCAGCAGTTACTCCCCGACAGGGGGCCGCGACGAGCAGTACTTC
>TRBJ1-2|TRBD1|.|TRBV13
CASSWERTGGGLDYTF
TGTGCCAGCAGCTGGGAGAGGACAGGGGGCGGTTTGGACTACACCTTC
>TRBJ1-2|.|.|TRBV28
CASSLTERNGYTF
TGTGCCAGCAGCCTAACCGAGCGGAATGGCTACACCTTC
>TRBJ2-7|TRBD2|once|TRBV27
CASSESPGGYEQYF
TGTGCCAGCAGTGAGAGCCCGGGGGGCTACGAGCAGTACTTC
>TRBJ1-1|.|few|TRBV18
CASSPTGDNTEAFF
TGTGCCAGCTCACCGACCGGGGATAACACTGAAGCTTTCTTT
>TRBJ1-1|.|.|TRBV10-1
CASSPARGFGEAFF
TGCGCCAGCAGTCCTGCCCGGGGTTTCGGTGAAGCTTTCTTT
>TRBJ1-6|.|many|TRBV4-1
CASSQRSVRDLLLGRNSPLHF
TGCGCCAGCAGCCAACGGTCAGTGAGGGATTTGCTGTTAGGTCGCAATTCACCCCTCCACTTT
>TRBJ1-4|.|.|TRBV2
CASSDQGQVEKLFF
TGTGCCAGCAGTGATCAGGGGCAGGTTGAAAAACTGTTTTTT
>TRBJ2-4|.|once|TRBV2
CASSPIDVGTTGIQYF
TGTGCCAGCAGCCCCATCGATGTGGGGACAACGGGCATTCAGTACTTC
>TRBJ2-5|.|.|TRBV4-1
CASSSRDSTQETQYF
TGCGCCAGCAGCTCCCGGGACTCGACACAAGAGACCCAGTACTTC